A single sample gave rise to the 28 T cell receptor beta chains below, sequenced in a study of shared clonotypes between healthy human individuals. Measured with immunoSEQ multiplex PCR; TCRdb has only the in-frame clones, and not every one. This sample has 2 million or so clones, with 90% to 95% found just once. Material for sequencing was naive CD4+ T cells sorted from blood. Specified subset: CD45RA+ positively selected. The receptors here all came from a man younger than 30 in good health.

The CDR3 loop is CATSREGPWDGNTIYF. Here the CDR3 DNA reads TGTGCCACCAGCAGAGAAGGACCTTGGGATGGAAACACCATATATTTT. The chain recombines TRBV15 with TRBJ1-3; D call uncertain. The V gene's germline CDR1 is LNHNV and CDR2 YYDKDF (reference sequence). The CDR3 covers 16 residues. The V gene lost 0 bases and the J gene lost 3 bases, with 12 bases spanning the gap. The full variable domain, with the rest looked up from reference TRBV15 and TRBJ1-3, is DAMVIQNPRYQVTQFGKPVTLSCSQTLNHNVMYWYQQKSSQAPKLLFHYYDKDFNNEADTPDNFQSRRPNTSFCFLDIRSPGLGDTAMYLCATSREGPWDGNTIYFGEGSWLTVV.

This chain links TRBV10-2 with TRBJ2-2; D ambiguous. The V end was cut by 2 bases, the J end by 4 bases, with 17 bases between. In germline, CDR1 is WSHSY, CDR2 SAAADI. The CDR3 extends over 17 amino acids. The CDR3 DNA reads TGCGCCAGCAGTGAGCCAACGGCTGGGATGAGCACCGGGGAGCTGTTTTTT. This gives the protein CASSEPTAGMSTGELFF.

This chain links TRBV4-3 with TRBJ1-4, with 9 bases identical to TRBD1. Germline CDR1 and CDR2: LGHNA and YSLEER. Trimming removed 4 bases from V and 8 bases from J; junction bases left unmatched: 14. The CDR3 is 17 amino acids. As DNA, the CDR3 is TGCGCCAGCAGCCCCTACCCCCCCGGGACAGGGAACGAAAAACTGTTTTTT. Translating gives CASSPYPPGTGNEKLFF.

Note on this clone: The sample holds other DNA sequences that translate to the same CDR3. The gene calls are TRBV5-1 and TRBJ2-1, with 9 bases that match TRBD1. V was pared by 2 bases and J by 1 base, with 1 base of the junction left unmatched. Per the germline V gene, CDR1 is SGHRS and CDR2 is YFSETQ. The CDR3 spans 15 residues. The CDR3: CASSLDRGSYNEQFF. The CDR3 DNA reads TGCGCCAGCAGCTTAGACAGGGGGTCCTACAATGAGCAGTTCTTC.

The V and J genes are TRBV5-1 and TRBJ2-1, with D tentatively TRBD2 (5 bases). The germline V gene has CDR1 SGHRS and CDR2 YFSETQ. The CDR3 runs to 14 residues. With 4 bases removed from V and 0 bases from J, the gap between germline ends came to 8 bases. CDR3 region: CASSKDSSYNEQFF. The CDR3 DNA reads TGCGCCAGCAGCAAGGACTCCTCCTACAATGAGCAGTTCTTC.

V is TRBV29-1 and J is TRBJ1-3; D not certain. This CDR3 has 15 residues. From germline, CDR1 is SQVTM and CDR2 ANQGSEA. V was shortened by 2 bases and J by 0 bases, with 11 bases between the two germline ends. This chain's CDR3 is CSVESFRASGNTIYF. The CDR3 DNA reads TGCAGCGTTGAAAGTTTTCGGGCCTCTGGAAACACCATATATTTT. Complete variable domain (other parts from reference TRBV29-1 and TRBJ1-3): SAVISQKPSRDICQRGTSLTIQCQVDSQVTMMFWYRQQPGQSLTLIATANQGSEATYESGFVIDKFPISRPNLTFSTLTVSNMSPEDSSIYLCSVESFRASGNTIYFGEGSWLTVV.

This clone was counted a single time. This chain joins TRBV7-8 and TRBJ2-2; D is unclear. Trimming cost V 7 bases and J 0 bases, with 9 bases left between them. CDR3 length: 14 amino acids. The V gene's germline CDR1 is SGHVS and CDR2 FQNEAQ. CDR3: CASKVVTNTGELFF. The CDR3 bases are TGTGCCAGCAAGGTGGTAACGAACACCGGGGAGCTGTTTTTT.

Comment on this clone: Other DNA sequences in this sample translate to the same CDR3. The chain uses TRBV28 and TRBJ2-2; 8 bases map to TRBD1. Trimming removed 5 bases from V and 4 bases from J; junction bases left unmatched: 6. In germline, CDR1 is MDHEN, CDR2 SYDVKM. This CDR3 contains 15 residues. CDR3 loop: CASSPGGAGTGELFF. CDR3 DNA: TGTGCCAGCAGTCCAGGGGGCGCAGGCACCGGGGAGCTGTTTTTT.

The CDR3 DNA sequence: TGTGCCAGCAGTTCGGGGGCGAGGAACTATGGCTACACCTTC. Translation: CASSSGARNYGYTF. J is TRBJ1-2 and V is TRBV27; possible D gene TRBD1, 6 bases. Germline assignment: CDR1 MNHEY and CDR2 SMNVEV (reference sequence). Trimming shortened V by 4 bases and J by 2 bases, and 11 bases separated the two germline ends. There are 14 residues in the CDR3.

The chain carries TRBV30 and TRBJ1-5; D is ambiguous. The germline CDR1 and CDR2 sequences are GTSNPN and SVGIG (reference sequence). V shed 1 base and J shed 1 base, with 8 bases lying between them. This CDR3 has 14 residues. This CDR3 is CAWSGRRSNQPQHF. CDR3 bases: TGTGCCTGGAGTGGACGGAGAAGCAATCAGCCCCAGCATTTT.

The chain combines TRBV2 with TRBJ2-5; 9 positions match TRBD2. Germline V CDR1 and CDR2: SNHLY, FYNNEI. The CDR3 has 15 amino acids. V lost 3 bases to trimming and J lost 1 base; unmatched junction nucleotides: 3. The CDR3 DNA reads TGTGCCAGCAGTGAGCCTAGCGGGATCCAAGAGACCCAGTACTTC. Its translation is CASSEPSGIQETQYF.

This clone was seen once. The CDR3 nucleotides are TGTGCCAGCAGTTCAGGGACAGGCCGCCCGCAGTACTTC. It encodes CASSSGTGRPQYF. The V call is TRBV28, the J call TRBJ2-7, with 8 bases identical to TRBD1. With 4 bases clipped from V and 9 bases from J, the junction kept 8 bases outside the gene matches. The CDR3 has 13 residues. The germline gives CDR1 MDHEN, CDR2 SYDVKM.

The V call is TRBV5-8, the J call TRBJ2-2, with 11 bases aligning to TRBD2. Germline CDR1 is SGHTS and CDR2 is YDEGEE. The CDR3 runs to 18 residues. V gave up 4 bases and J gave up 2 bases; unmatched junction bases: 10. This chain's CDR3 is CASSTSSSGGSNTGELFF. The CDR3 DNA is TGTGCCAGCAGCACCTCCTCTAGCGGGGGGTCAAACACCGGGGAGCTGTTTTTT.

The genes are TRBV6-6 and TRBJ2-3, with D possibly matching TRBD1 (6 bases). The CDR3 sequence is 13 residues long. Looked up from germline, CDR1 is MNHNY and CDR2 is SVGAGI (reference sequence). Trimming pared 6 bases from V and 1 base from J, leaving 8 bases between. This CDR3 reads CASRDRRTDTQYF. The CDR3 nucleotides are TGTGCCAGCAGAGACAGGCGCACAGATACGCAGTATTTT.

Worth noting for this clone: A much bigger clone sits one base away, suggesting this may be a read error. CDR3 nucleotides: TGTGCCAGCAGCTTTGCTAGCGGGAGAACAGATACGCAGTATTTT. Protein sequence: CASSFASGRTDTQYF. The chain combines TRBV11-3 with TRBJ2-3; 10 nucleotides align to TRBD2. Germline V gene lookup returns CDR1 SGHNT and CDR2 YENEEA. The CDR3 contains 15 residues. With 3 bases clipped from V and 3 bases from J, the junction kept 3 bases outside the gene matches.

This chain connects TRBV30 to TRBJ1-1; D uncertain. This CDR3 region has 13 residues. V lost 1 base and J lost 5, with 11 bases in between. Germline lookup yields CDR1 GTSNPN and CDR2 SVGIG (reference sequence). Here the CDR3 reads CAWSALRLTEAFF. The CDR3 bases are TGTGCCTGGAGTGCCCTTAGGTTGACTGAAGCTTTCTTT.

In its sample, this clone was seen once. The CDR3 loop reads CAWLKGQNSPLHF. CDR3 coding DNA: TGTGCCTGGCTTAAAGGACAGAATTCACCCCTCCACTTT. The chain has TRBV30 and TRBJ1-6, with TRBD1 as a possible D gene (6 bases). The CDR3 extends over 13 amino acids. Trimming cost V 5 bases and J 7 bases, with 12 bases left between them. CDR1 is GTSNPN and CDR2 is SVGIG in the germline V gene (reference sequence).

This chain connects TRBV27 to TRBJ1-6; unclear D gene. Germline V CDR1 and CDR2: MNHEY, SMNVEV (reference sequence). The CDR3 totals 13 residues. Trimming pared 3 bases from V and 9 bases from J, leaving 9 bases between. The CDR3 DNA sequence: TGTGCCAGCAGTTTTACCCTCGGTTCACCCCTCCACTTT. Translation: CASSFTLGSPLHF.

This rearrangement joins TRBV28 to TRBJ2-1, with a possible D match to TRBD2 (5 bases). The CDR3 contains 11 residues. V dropped 7 bases and J dropped 5 bases, with 6 bases sitting between them. Germline loops: CDR1 MDHEN, CDR2 SYDVKM. CDR3 residues: CASKRDNEQFF. The CDR3 bases are TGTGCCAGCAAGAGGGACAATGAGCAGTTCTTC. The whole variable domain, filled in from reference TRBV28 and TRBJ2-1, reads DVKVTQSSRYLVKRTGEKVFLECVQDMDHENMFWYRQDPGLGLRLIYFSYDVKMKEKGDIPEGYSVSREKKERFSLILESASTNQTSMYLCASKRDNEQFFGPGTRLTVL.

The chain is built from TRBV19 and TRBJ2-6, with D hard to call. The CDR3 loop spans 14 amino acids. The germline gives CDR1 LNHDA, CDR2 SQIVND (reference sequence). With 10 bases removed from V and 0 bases from J, the gap between germline ends came to 10 bases. The CDR3 region has the DNA TGTGCCACCACGGATCTCTCTGGGGCCAACGTCCTGACTTTC. Its translation: CATTDLSGANVLTF.

The rearrangement uses TRBV6-5 and TRBJ2-2; D is possibly TRBD2 (5 bases). Germline assignment: CDR1 MNHEY and CDR2 SVGAGI. This CDR3 region has 16 residues. Trimming left V 0 bases short and J 0 bases short, with 8 bases between. CDR3 region: CASSYSRVANTGELFF. Here the CDR3 DNA reads TGTGCCAGCAGTTACTCGCGGGTCGCGAACACCGGGGAGCTGTTTTTT.

Remarks on this clone: Other DNA sequences in the same sample also yield this CDR3. The chain uses TRBV5-1 and TRBJ2-7; D not resolved. Looked up from germline, CDR1 is SGHRS and CDR2 is YFSETQ. This CDR3 is built from 13 residues. Between the trimmed V and J ends, which lost 0 bases and 4 bases, there was a span of 8 bases. CDR3 nucleotides: TGCGCCAGCAGCTTGGACAGAGTTTACGAGCAGTACTTC. Amino acids: CASSLDRVYEQYF.

CDR3 amino acids: CASSLGSSYNSPLHF. CDR3 nucleotides: TGTGCCAGCAGTTTAGGTAGCTCCTATAATTCACCCCTCCACTTT. The J gene is TRBJ1-6, the V gene TRBV28, with D uncertain. This CDR3 spans 15 amino acids. The V gene's germline CDR1 is MDHEN and CDR2 SYDVKM. Trimming took off 2 bases at V and 0 bases at J, with 5 bases between the two ends.

The genes are TRBV5-1 and TRBJ1-1; D might be TRBD1 (6 bases). Between the trimmed V and J ends, which lost 4 bases and 0 bases, there was a span of 19 bases. The CDR3 has 17 amino acids. Per the germline V gene, CDR1 is SGHRS and CDR2 is YFSETQ. This chain's CDR3 is CASSPYSGTTMNTEAFF. CDR3 DNA: TGCGCCAGCAGCCCATATTCCGGGACAACCATGAACACTGAAGCTTTCTTT.

This clone was found a few times. A read error is possible here, since a much larger clone lies one base away. The same CDR3 is also encoded by other DNA sequences in this sample. The chain employs TRBV29-1 and TRBJ1-1; D remains unclear. V was clipped by 1 base and J by 0 bases, with 6 bases between them. Germline-derived CDR1 and CDR2 are SQVTM and ANQGSEA. CDR3 length equals 13 residues. CDR3 in DNA: TGCAGCGTTGAAGGGCGGATGAACACTGAAGCTTTCTTT. Translation gives CSVEGRMNTEAFF.

The chain joins TRBV28 to TRBJ1-1; D gene unclear. This CDR3 spans 11 amino acids. Trimming stripped 8 bases from V and 3 bases from J, with 7 bases between. In germline, CDR1 is MDHEN, CDR2 SYDVKM. CDR3 protein: CASLGYTEAFF. CDR3 DNA sequence: TGTGCCAGCCTTGGGTACACTGAAGCTTTCTTT. Full variable domain (outside the CDR3, taken from reference TRBV28 and TRBJ1-1): DVKVTQSSRYLVKRTGEKVFLECVQDMDHENMFWYRQDPGLGLRLIYFSYDVKMKEKGDIPEGYSVSREKKERFSLILESASTNQTSMYLCASLGYTEAFFGQGTRLTVV.

This clone has only one observation. The genes are TRBV21-1 and TRBJ1-2; the DNA was not used to check the table's D call, TRBD1. TRBV21-1 is classified as a pseudogene. There are 15 residues in the CDR3. CDR3 amino acids: CASSKAGAKGNGYTF. The DNA for the CDR3 is TGTGCCAGCAGCAAAGCGGGCGCCAAAGGAAATGGCTACACCTTC.

This sequence joins TRBV13 and TRBJ2-1; maybe TRBD2 (5 bases). Germline V gene lookup returns CDR1 PRHDT and CDR2 FYEKMQ (reference sequence). The V and J ends lost 1 base and 12 bases respectively, with 34 bases between them. The CDR3 runs 20 residues. In nucleotides, the CDR3 is TGTGCCAGCAGCTTAGATTTTGGCGGGTCCTCTACAATGAGGGCAATGAGGCAGTTCTTC. It is translated as CASSLDFGGSSTMRAMRQFF.